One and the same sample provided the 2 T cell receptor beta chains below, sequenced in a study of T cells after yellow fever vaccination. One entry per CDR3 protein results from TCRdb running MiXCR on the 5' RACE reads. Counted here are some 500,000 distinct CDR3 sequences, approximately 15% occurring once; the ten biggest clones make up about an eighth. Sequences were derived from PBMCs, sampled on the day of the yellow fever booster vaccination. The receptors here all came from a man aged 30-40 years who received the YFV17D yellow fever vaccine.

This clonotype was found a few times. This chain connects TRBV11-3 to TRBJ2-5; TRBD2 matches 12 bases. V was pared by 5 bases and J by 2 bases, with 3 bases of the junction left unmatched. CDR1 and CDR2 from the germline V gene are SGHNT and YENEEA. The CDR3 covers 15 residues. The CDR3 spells CASSRTSGNQETQYF. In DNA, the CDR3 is TGTGCCAGCAGCCGGACTAGCGGGAATCAAGAGACCCAGTACTTC.

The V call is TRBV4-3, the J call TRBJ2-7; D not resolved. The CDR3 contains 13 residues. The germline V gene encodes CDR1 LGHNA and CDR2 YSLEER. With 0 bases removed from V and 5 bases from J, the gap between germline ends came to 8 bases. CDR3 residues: CASSQDLSNEQYF. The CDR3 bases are TGCGCCAGCAGCCAAGACCTTTCCAACGAGCAGTACTTC.